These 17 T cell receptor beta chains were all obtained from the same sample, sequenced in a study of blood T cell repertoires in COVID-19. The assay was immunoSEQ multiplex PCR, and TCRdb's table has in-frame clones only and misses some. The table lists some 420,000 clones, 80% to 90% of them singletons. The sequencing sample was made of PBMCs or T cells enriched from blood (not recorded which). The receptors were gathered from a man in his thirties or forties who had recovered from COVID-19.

CDR3 protein: CASSILGSGGEQYF. The CDR3 nucleotides are TGTGCCAGTAGTATCTTGGGATCAGGGGGCGAGCAGTACTTC. J is TRBJ2-7 and V is TRBV19; the match to TRBD1 covers 7 bases. The CDR3 extends over 14 amino acids. Per the germline V gene, CDR1 is LNHDA and CDR2 is SQIVND (reference sequence). V shed 3 bases and J 6 bases; nucleotides not matched to a gene: 8.

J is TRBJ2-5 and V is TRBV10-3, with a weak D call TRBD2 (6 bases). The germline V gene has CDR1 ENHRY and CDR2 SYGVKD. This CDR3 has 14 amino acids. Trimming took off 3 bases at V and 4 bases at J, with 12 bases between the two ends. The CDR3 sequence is CAISDGRVGETQYF. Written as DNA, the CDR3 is TGTGCCATCAGTGACGGGAGAGTCGGAGAGACCCAGTACTTC.

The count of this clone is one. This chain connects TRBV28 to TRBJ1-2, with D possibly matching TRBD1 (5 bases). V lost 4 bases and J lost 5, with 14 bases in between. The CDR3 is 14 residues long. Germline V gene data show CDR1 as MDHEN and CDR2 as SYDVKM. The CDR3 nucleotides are TGTGCCAGCAGTTCCTACGGGGGTGTATATGGCTACACCTTC. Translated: CASSSYGGVYGYTF.

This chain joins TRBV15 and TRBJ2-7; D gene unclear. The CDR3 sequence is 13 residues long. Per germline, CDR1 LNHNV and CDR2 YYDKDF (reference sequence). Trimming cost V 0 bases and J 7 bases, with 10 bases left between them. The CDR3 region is CATSRDRAREQYF. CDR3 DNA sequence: TGTGCCACCAGCAGAGATCGAGCTCGGGAGCAGTACTTC. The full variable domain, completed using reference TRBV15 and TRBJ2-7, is DAMVIQNPRYQVTQFGKPVTLSCSQTLNHNVMYWYQQKSSQAPKLLFHYYDKDFNNEADTPDNFQSRRPNTSFCFLDIRSPGLGDTAMYLCATSRDRAREQYFGPGTRLTVT.

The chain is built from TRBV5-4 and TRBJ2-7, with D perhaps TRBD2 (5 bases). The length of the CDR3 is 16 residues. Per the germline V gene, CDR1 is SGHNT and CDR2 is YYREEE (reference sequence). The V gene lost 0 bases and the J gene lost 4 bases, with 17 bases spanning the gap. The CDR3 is CASSLGRSGGAYEQYF. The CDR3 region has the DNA TGTGCCAGCAGCTTGGGGAGAAGCGGAGGCGCGTACGAGCAGTACTTC. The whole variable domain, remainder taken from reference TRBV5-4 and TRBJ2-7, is ETGVTQSPTHLIKTRGQQVTLRCSSQSGHNTVSWYQQALGQGPQFIFQYYREEENGRGNFPPRFSGLQFPNYSSELNVNALELDDSALYLCASSLGRSGGAYEQYFGPGTRLTVT.

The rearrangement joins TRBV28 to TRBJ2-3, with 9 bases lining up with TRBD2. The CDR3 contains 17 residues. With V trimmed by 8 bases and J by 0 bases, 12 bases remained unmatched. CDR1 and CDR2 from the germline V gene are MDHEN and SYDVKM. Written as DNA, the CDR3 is TGTGCCAGCCCACCGGCGGCTAGCGGGACTAGCACAGATACGCAGTATTTT. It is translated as CASPPAASGTSTDTQYF.

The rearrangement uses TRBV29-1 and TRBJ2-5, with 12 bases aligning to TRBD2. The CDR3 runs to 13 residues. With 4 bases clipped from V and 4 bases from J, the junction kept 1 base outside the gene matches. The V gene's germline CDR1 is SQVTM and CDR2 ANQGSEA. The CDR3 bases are TGCAGCGTTGGGACTAGCGGGACAGAGACCCAGTACTTC. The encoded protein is CSVGTSGTETQYF.

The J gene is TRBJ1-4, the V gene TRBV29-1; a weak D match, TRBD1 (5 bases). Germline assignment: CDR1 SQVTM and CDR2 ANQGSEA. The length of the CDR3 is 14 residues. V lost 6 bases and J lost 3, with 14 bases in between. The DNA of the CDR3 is TGCAGCGTCTCCCAGGGAGGTCCTAATGAAAAACTGTTTTTT. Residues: CSVSQGGPNEKLFF.

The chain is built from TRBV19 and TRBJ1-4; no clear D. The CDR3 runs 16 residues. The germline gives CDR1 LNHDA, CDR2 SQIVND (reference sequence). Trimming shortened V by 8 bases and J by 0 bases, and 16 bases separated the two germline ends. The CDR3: CASSQAVIATNEKLFF. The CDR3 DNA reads TGTGCCAGTTCCCAGGCAGTGATTGCAACTAATGAAAAACTGTTTTTT.

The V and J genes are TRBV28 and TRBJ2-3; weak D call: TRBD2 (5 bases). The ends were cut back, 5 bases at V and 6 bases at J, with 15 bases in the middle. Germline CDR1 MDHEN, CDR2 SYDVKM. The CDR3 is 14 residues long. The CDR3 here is CASSPLARGDTQYF. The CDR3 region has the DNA TGTGCCAGCAGTCCATTAGCGAGAGGGGATACGCAGTATTTT.

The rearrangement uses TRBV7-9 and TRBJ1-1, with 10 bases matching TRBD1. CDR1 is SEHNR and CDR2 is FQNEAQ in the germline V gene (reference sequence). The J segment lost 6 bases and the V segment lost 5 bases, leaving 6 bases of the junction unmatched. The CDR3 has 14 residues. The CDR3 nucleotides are TGTGCCAGCAGCATGACAGGGGGCTTCGCTGAAGCTTTCTTT. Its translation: CASSMTGGFAEAFF.

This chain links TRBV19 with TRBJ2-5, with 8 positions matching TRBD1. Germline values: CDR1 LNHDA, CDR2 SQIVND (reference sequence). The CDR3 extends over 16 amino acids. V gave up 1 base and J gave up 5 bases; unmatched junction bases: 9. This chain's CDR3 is CASSIVTRGRGETQYF. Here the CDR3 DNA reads TGTGCCAGTAGTATAGTTACCAGGGGGCGCGGGGAGACCCAGTACTTC.

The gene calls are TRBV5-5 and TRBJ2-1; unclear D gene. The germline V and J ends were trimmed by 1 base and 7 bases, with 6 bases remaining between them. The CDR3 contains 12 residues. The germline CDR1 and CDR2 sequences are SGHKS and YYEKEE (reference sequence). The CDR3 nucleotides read TGTGCCAGCAGCTTGTTGCTAAATGAGCAGTTCTTC. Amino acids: CASSLLLNEQFF.

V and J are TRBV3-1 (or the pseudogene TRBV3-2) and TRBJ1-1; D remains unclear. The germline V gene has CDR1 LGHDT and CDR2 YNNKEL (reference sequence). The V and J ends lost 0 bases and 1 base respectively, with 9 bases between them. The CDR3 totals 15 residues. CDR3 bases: TGTGCCAGCAGCCAAGACAGGTATACGAACACTGAAGCTTTCTTT. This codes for CASSQDRYTNTEAFF.

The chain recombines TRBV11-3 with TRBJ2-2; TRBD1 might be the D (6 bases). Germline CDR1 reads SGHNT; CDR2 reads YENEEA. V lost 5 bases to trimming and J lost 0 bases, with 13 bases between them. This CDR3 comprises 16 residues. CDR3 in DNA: TGTGCCAGCAGCCCAGGGGCGCCCGCGAACACCGGGGAGCTGTTTTTT. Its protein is CASSPGAPANTGELFF. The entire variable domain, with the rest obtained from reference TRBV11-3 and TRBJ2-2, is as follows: EAGVVQSPRYKIIEKKQPVAFWCNPISGHNTLYWYLQNLGQGPELLIRYENEEAVDDSQLPKDRFSAERLKGVDSTLKIQPAELGDSAVYLCASSPGAPANTGELFFGEGSRLTVL.

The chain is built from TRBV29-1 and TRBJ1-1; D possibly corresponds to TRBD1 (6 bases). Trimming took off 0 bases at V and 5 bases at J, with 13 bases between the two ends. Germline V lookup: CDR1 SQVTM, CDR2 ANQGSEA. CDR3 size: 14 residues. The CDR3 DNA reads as TGCAGCGTTGAAGAGGGGGCTTTTTTGACTGAAGCTTTCTTT. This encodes CSVEEGAFLTEAFF.

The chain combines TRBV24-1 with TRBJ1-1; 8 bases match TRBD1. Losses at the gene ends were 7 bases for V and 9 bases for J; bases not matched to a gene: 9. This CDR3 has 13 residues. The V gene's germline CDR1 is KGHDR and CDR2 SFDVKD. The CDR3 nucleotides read TGTGCCACCAGGGGGACAGGACAGGCACAAGCTTTCTTT. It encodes CATRGTGQAQAFF.